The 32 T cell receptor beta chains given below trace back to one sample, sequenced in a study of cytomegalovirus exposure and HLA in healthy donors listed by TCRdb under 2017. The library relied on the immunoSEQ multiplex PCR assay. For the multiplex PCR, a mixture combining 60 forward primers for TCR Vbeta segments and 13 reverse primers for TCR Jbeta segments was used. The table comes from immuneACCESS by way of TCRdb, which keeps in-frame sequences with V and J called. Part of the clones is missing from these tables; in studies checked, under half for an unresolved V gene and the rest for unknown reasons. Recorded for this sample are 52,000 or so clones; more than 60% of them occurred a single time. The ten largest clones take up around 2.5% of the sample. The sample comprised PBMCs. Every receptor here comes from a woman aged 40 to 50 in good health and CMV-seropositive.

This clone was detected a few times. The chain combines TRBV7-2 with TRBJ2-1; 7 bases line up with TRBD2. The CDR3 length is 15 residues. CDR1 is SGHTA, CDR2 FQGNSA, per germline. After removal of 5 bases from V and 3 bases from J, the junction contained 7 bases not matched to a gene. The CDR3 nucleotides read TGTGCCAGCAGCCCCAGGACTAGTAACTACAATGAGCAGTTCTTC. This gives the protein CASSPRTSNYNEQFF.

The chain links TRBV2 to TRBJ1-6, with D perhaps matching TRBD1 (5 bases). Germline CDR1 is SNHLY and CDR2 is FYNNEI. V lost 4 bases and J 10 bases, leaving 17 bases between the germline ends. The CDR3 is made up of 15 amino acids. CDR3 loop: CASSGAGPPGSPLHF. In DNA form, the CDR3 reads TGTGCCAGCAGTGGGGCAGGACCCCCAGGGTCACCCCTCCACTTT.

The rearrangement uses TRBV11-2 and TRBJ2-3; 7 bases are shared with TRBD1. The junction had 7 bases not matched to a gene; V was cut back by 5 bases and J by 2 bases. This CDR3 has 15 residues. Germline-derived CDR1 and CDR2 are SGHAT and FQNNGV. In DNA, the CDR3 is TGTGCCAGCAGCCTTCCGCAGGGGGACACAGATACGCAGTATTTT. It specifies CASSLPQGDTDTQYF.

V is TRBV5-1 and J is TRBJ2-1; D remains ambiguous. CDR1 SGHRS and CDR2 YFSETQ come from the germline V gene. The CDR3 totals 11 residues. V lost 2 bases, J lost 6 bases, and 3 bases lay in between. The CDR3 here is CASSFSNEQFF. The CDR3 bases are TGCGCCAGCAGCTTCTCCAATGAGCAGTTCTTC.

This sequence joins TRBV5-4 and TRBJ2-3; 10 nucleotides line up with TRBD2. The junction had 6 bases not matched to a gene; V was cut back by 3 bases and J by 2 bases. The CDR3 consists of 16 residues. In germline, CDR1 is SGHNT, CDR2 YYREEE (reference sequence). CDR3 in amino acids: CASSSSGGGFTDTQYF. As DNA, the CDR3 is TGTGCCAGCAGCTCCAGCGGGGGGGGTTTCACAGATACGCAGTATTTT.

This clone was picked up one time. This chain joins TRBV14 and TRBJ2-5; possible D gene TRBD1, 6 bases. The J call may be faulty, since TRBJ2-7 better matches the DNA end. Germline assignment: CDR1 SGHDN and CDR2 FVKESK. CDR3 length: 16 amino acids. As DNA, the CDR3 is TGTGCCAGCAGCCAAGGTCAGGGGCTCTTTTCCTACGAGCAGTACTTC. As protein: CASSQGQGLFSYEQYF.

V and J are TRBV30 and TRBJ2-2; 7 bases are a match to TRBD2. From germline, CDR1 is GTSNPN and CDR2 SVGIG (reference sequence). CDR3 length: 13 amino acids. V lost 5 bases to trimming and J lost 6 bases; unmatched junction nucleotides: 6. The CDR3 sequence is CAWLSGAAGELFF. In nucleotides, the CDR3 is TGTGCCTGGCTGAGCGGGGCGGCCGGGGAGCTGTTTTTT.

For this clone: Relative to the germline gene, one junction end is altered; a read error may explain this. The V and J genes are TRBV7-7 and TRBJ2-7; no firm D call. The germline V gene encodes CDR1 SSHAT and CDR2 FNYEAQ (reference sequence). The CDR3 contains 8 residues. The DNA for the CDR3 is TGTGCCAGCAGCTTATCCCGCTTC. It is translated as CASSLSRF.

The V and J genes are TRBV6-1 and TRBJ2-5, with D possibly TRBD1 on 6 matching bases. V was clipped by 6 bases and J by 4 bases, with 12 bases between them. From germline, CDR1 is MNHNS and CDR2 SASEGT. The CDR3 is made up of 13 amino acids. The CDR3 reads CASSTGFRETQYF. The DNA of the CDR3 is TGTGCCAGCAGCACAGGGTTTCGAGAGACCCAGTACTTC.

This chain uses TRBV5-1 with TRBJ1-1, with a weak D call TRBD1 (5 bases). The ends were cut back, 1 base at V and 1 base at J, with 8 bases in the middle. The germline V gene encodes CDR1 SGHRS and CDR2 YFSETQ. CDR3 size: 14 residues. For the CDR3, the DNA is TGCGCCAGCAGCTTGACAGGAACGAACACTGAAGCTTTCTTT. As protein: CASSLTGTNTEAFF.

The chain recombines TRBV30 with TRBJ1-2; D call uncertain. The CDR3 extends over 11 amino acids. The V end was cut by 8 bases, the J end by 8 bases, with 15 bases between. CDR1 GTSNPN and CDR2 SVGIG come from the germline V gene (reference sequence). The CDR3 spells CADGGSGGYTF. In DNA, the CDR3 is TGTGCCGACGGAGGAAGTGGAGGCTACACCTTC.

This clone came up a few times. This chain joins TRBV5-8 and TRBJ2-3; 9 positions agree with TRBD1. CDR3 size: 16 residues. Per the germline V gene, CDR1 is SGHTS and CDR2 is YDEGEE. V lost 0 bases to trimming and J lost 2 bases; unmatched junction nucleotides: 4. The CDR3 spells CASSLGTGALTDTQYF. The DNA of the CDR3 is TGTGCCAGCAGCTTGGGGACAGGGGCGCTCACAGATACGCAGTATTTT.

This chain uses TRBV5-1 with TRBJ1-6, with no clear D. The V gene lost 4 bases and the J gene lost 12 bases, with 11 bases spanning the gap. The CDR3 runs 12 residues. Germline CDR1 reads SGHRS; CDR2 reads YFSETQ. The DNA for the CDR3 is TGCGCCAGCAGCCCTCCACCGGGACCCCTCCACTTT. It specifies CASSPPPGPLHF.

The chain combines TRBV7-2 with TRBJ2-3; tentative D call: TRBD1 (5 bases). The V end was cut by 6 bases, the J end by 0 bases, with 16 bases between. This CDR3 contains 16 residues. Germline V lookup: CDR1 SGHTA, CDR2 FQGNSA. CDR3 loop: CASSTQGDYSTDTQYF. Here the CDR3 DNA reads TGTGCCAGCAGTACTCAAGGGGATTATAGCACAGATACGCAGTATTTT.

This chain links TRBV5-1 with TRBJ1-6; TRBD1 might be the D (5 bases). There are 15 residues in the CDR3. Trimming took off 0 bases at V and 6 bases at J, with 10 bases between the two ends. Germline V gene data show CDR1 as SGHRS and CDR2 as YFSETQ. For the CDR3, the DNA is TGCGCCAGCAGCTTGGAGGGCAGGGTTAATTCACCCCTCCACTTT. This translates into CASSLEGRVNSPLHF.

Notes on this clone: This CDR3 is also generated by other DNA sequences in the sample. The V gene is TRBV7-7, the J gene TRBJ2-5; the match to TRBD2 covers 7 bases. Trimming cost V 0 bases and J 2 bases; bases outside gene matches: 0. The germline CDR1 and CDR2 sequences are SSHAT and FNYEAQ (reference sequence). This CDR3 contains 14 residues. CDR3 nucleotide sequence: TGTGCCAGCAGCTTAGCGGGGGGGCAAGAGACCCAGTACTTC. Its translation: CASSLAGGQETQYF.

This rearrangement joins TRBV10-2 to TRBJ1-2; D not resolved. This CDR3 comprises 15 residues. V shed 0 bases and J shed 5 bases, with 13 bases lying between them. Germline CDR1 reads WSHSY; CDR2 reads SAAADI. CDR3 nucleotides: TGCGCCAGCAGTGAGTCAGAGGGAGGAGGGTATGGCTACACCTTC. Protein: CASSESEGGGYGYTF.

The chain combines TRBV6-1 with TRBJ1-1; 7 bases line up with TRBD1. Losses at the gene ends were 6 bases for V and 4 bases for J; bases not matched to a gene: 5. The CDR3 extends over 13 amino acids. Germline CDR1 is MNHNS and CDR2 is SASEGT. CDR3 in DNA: TGTGCCAGCAGCTATTCAGGGGGCACTGAAGCTTTCTTT. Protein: CASSYSGGTEAFF.

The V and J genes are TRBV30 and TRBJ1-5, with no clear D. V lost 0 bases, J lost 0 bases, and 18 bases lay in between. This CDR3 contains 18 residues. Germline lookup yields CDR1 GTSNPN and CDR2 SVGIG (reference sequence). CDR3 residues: CAWSVSFSGGHSNQPQHF. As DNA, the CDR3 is TGTGCCTGGAGTGTGAGTTTTTCAGGTGGTCATAGCAATCAGCCCCAGCATTTT.

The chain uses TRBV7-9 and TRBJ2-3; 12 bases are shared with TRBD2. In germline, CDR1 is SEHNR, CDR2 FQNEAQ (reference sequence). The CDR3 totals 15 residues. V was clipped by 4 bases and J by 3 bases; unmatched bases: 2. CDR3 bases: TGTGCCAGCAGCTACACTAGCGGGGGGACAGATACGCAGTATTTT. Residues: CASSYTSGGTDTQYF.

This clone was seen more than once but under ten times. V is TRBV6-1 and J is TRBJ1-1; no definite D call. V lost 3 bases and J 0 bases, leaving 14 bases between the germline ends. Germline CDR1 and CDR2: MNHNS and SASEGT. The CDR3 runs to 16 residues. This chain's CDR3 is CASSDPTPGLNTEAFF. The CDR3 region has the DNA TGTGCCAGCAGTGACCCTACGCCCGGGTTGAACACTGAAGCTTTCTTT.

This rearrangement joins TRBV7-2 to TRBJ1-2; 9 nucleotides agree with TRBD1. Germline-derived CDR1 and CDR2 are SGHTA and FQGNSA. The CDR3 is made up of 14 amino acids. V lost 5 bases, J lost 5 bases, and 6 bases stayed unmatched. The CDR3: CASSVTGGTYGYTF. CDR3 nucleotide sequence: TGTGCCAGCAGCGTAACAGGGGGCACTTATGGCTACACCTTC.

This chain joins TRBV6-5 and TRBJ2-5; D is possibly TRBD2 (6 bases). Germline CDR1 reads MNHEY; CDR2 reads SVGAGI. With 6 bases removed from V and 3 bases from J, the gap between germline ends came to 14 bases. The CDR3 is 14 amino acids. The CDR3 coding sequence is TGTGCCAGCAGCCACCAGGGCGGGGAAGAGACCCAGTACTTC. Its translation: CASSHQGGEETQYF.

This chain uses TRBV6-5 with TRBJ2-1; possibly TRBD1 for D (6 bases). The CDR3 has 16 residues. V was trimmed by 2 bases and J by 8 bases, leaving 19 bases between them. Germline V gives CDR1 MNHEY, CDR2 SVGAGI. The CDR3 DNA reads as TGTGCCAGCAGTTACGCCCGGCCTCAAGGGGGATATGAGCAGTTCTTC. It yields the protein CASSYARPQGGYEQFF.

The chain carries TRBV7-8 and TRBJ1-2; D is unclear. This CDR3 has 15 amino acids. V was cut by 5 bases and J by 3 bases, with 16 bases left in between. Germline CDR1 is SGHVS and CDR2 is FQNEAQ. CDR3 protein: CASSQRLPGDYGYTF. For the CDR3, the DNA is TGTGCCAGCAGCCAGCGGCTGCCTGGGGACTATGGCTACACCTTC.

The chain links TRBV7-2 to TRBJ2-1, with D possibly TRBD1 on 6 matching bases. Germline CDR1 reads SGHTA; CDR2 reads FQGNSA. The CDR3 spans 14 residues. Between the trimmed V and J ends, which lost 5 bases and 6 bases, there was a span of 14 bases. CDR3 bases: TGTGCCAGCAGCCCAGACAGGTGGGGCAATGAGCAGTTCTTC. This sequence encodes CASSPDRWGNEQFF.

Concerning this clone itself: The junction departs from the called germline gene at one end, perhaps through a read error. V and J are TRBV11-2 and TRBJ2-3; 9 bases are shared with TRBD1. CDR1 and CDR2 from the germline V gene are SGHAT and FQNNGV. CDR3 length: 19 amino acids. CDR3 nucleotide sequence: TGTACCAGCAGCTTCCGGGACAGGGTCCCCTCCACTAGCACAGATACGCAGTATTTT. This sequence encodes CTSSFRDRVPSTSTDTQYF.

The CDR3 bases are TGTGCCAGCAGTGACCCCCAGGCTTATGGCTACACCTTC. Translated, it gives CASSDPQAYGYTF. This chain connects TRBV2 to TRBJ1-2; D unclear. With 3 bases removed from V and 5 bases from J, the gap between germline ends came to 10 bases. The germline CDR1 and CDR2 sequences are SNHLY and FYNNEI. CDR3 length equals 13 residues.

The CDR3 coding sequence is TGTGCCAGCAGCTTACAGGGGGGCGAGGAAAACATTCAGTACTTC. Protein product: CASSLQGGEENIQYF. V is TRBV7-9 and J is TRBJ2-4, with D possibly matching TRBD1 (7 bases). The CDR3 totals 15 residues. V was clipped by 2 bases and J by 5 bases, with 13 bases between them. Germline CDR1 is SEHNR and CDR2 is FQNEAQ (reference sequence). Together with reference TRBV7-9 and TRBJ2-4, the CDR3 gives the full variable domain: DTGVSQNPRHKITKRGQNVTFRCDPISEHNRLYWYRQTLGQGPEFLTYFQNEAQLEKSRLLSDRFSAERPKGSFSTLEIQRTEQGDSAMYLCASSLQGGEENIQYFGAGTRLSVL.

As DNA, the CDR3 is TGTGCCAGCAGCCATCAAAGGGCGGGCGGCTACACCTTC. Protein: CASSHQRAGGYTF. This rearrangement joins TRBV14 to TRBJ1-2; D remains unclear. The V end was cut by 3 bases, the J end by 8 bases, with 13 bases between. Germline values: CDR1 SGHDN, CDR2 FVKESK. This CDR3 is 13 amino acids long.

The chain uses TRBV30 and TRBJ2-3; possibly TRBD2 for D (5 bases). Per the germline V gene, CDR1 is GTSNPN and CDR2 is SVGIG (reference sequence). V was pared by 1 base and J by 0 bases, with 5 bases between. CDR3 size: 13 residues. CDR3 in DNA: TGTGCCTGGAGTGGGACTAGCACAGATACGCAGTATTTT. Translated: CAWSGTSTDTQYF.

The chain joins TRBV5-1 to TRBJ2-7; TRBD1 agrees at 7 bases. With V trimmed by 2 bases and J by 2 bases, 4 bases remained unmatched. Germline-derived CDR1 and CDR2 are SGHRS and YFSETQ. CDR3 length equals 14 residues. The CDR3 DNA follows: TGCGCCAGCAGCTTCGAGACAGGGACCTACGAGCAGTACTTC. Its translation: CASSFETGTYEQYF.